Sequencing of this TCR beta chain was carried out in a study of T-cell reconstitution after alpha-beta-depleted transplantation in children (TCRdb year 2016). About the full investigation: T-cell immune reconstitution after TCRalphabeta/CD19-depleted allogeneic hematopoietic cell transplantation in children was quantitatively tracked in the study by means of TCR repertoire profiling.

CDR1 and CDR2 are read off the germline V gene as SQVTM and ANQGSEA. Relative to germline, V is 4 bases shorter and J is 7 bases shorter, with 16 bases between their ends. The CDR3 spans 13 residues, from the cysteine through the phenylalanine. Only the CDR3 portion is preserved as DNA: 39 bases, with reading frame beginning at the first base. This clonotype was counted only a few times. This receptor's antigen is unknown. No much larger clonotype is one base removed from it; base qualities were not supplied. Receptor amplification or capture employed PCR. The instrument was an Illumina HiSeq 2500. TCR libraries were prepared with molecular barcoding, using unique molecular identifiers to normalize TCRbeta repertoire quantification. TCRdb itself trimmed the public reads at Q25 with fastp, ran MiXCR and retained productive beta chains. Rows with one shared CDR3 protein collapse into an entry with the most common genes and DNA. Present in this sample are approximately 490,000 distinct CDR3 sequences, approximately 12% of which were seen just once. Of the sample, about 5.6% is held by the ten largest clones.

Sequenced material: PBMCs from the stem cell graft donor, taken from the stem cell graft. The chain joins TRBV29-1 to TRBJ2-5; the D gene is not confidently resolved. The receptor comes from a human donor who donated a stem cell graft to a child with combined immunodeficiency. The nucleotides read TGCAGCGTTGGTTCCACCAATATACGGACCCAGTACTTC. This codes for CSVGSTNIRTQYF.